Listed below are T cell receptor beta chains from one sample, sequenced in a study of cytomegalovirus exposure and HLA in healthy donors. Sequencing used immunoSEQ multiplex PCR; TCRdb keeps in-frame clones, though not all of them. Of about 140,000 clones listed, roughly 80% are singletons. The sequenced material came from PBMCs. Every receptor here comes from a female donor in good health and CMV-seronegative. Each CDR3 is given with its conserved first and last residue. The D gene is left open where the match is weak.

J gene: TRBJ1-2; D gene: TRBD1; V gene: TRBV7-8; CDR3 protein: CASSSRGTGDYGYTF
J gene: TRBJ1-4; D gene: NA; V gene: TRBV9; CDR3 protein: CASSGDGGKKLFF
J gene: TRBJ1-2; D gene: NA; V gene: TRBV6-5; CDR3 protein: CASSYDGYRGYTF
J gene: TRBJ1-1; D gene: NA; V gene: TRBV5-1; CDR3 protein: CASSLTGKNTEAFF
J gene: TRBJ1-1; D gene: NA; V gene: TRBV9; CDR3 protein: CASSPPVGLGARAFF
J gene: TRBJ1-1; D gene: NA; V gene: TRBV7-8; CDR3 protein: CASSLAIQGLEAFF
J gene: TRBJ2-1; D gene: NA; V gene: TRBV7-9; CDR3 protein: CASGGGVNNEQFF
J gene: TRBJ2-7; D gene: TRBD1; V gene: TRBV13; CDR3 protein: CASSLDRAHGEQYF
J gene: TRBJ1-4; D gene: TRBD1; V gene: TRBV28; CDR3 protein: CASSFSDRGEKLFF
J gene: TRBJ1-2; D gene: TRBD1; V gene: TRBV19; CDR3 protein: CASSPRDRWTYGYTF
J gene: TRBJ2-7; D gene: TRBD1; V gene: TRBV11-2; CDR3 protein: CASSFGTGDYEQYF
J gene: TRBJ1-5; D gene: NA; V gene: TRBV6-1; CDR3 protein: CASSEGAGLNQPQHF
J gene: TRBJ1-5; D gene: NA; V gene: TRBV18; CDR3 protein: CASSPDWASNQPQHF
J gene: TRBJ1-5; D gene: TRBD1; V gene: TRBV28; CDR3 protein: CASSSSGTGNQPQHF
J gene: TRBJ1-6; D gene: NA; V gene: TRBV18; CDR3 protein: CASSPPEGGNSPLHF
J gene: TRBJ1-1; D gene: NA; V gene: TRBV6-6; CDR3 protein: CASSYSGDNTEAFF
J gene: TRBJ1-4; D gene: NA; V gene: TRBV18; CDR3 protein: CASSGGGGSLEKLFF
J gene: TRBJ2-1; D gene: TRBD2; V gene: TRBV7-9; CDR3 protein: CASSWAKLRTSGNEQFF
J gene: TRBJ2-4; D gene: TRBD1; V gene: TRBV28; CDR3 protein: CASSTRQGAKNIQYF
J gene: TRBJ2-3; D gene: NA; V gene: TRBV2; CDR3 protein: CASSDPSGDTQYF
J gene: TRBJ2-1; D gene: NA; V gene: TRBV6-1; CDR3 protein: CASSARGGEDYVWSNEQFF
J gene: TRBJ2-2; D gene: NA; V gene: TRBV5-1; CDR3 protein: CASSGMTGRNTGELFF
J gene: TRBJ2-7; D gene: NA; V gene: TRBV5-6; CDR3 protein: CASSLVMYEQYF
J gene: TRBJ1-2; D gene: NA; V gene: TRBV7-8; CDR3 protein: CASSLGGLYYGYTF
J gene: TRBJ2-3; D gene: NA; V gene: TRBV19; CDR3 protein: CASSIQGSTQYF
J gene: TRBJ1-2; D gene: TRBD1; V gene: TRBV6-5; CDR3 protein: CASRGTGVGYTF
J gene: TRBJ2-7; D gene: NA; V gene: TRBV19; CDR3 protein: CASTPAQVPYEQYF
J gene: TRBJ1-3; D gene: NA; V gene: TRBV7-8; CDR3 protein: CASSFGDAGTGNTIYF
J gene: TRBJ1-2; D gene: NA; V gene: TRBV2; CDR3 protein: CASLTGTLYGYTF
J gene: NA; D gene: NA; V gene: TRBV28; CDR3 protein: CASSYRVNNEQYF
J gene: TRBJ2-3; D gene: TRBD1; V gene: TRBV27; CDR3 protein: CASSPLPMTGPGGDTQYF
J gene: TRBJ1-2; D gene: TRBD1; V gene: TRBV14; CDR3 protein: CASSQTSTGPYGYTF
J gene: TRBJ1-1; D gene: TRBD1; V gene: TRBV7-9; CDR3 protein: CATTKGTGGTEAFF
J gene: TRBJ1-1; D gene: TRBD1; V gene: TRBV11-2; CDR3 protein: CASSDPNRGFEAFF
J gene: TRBJ2-7; D gene: NA; V gene: TRBV5-4; CDR3 protein: CASSIRDLNSYEQYF
J gene: TRBJ2-6; D gene: NA; V gene: TRBV5-1; CDR3 protein: CASTDLSSGANVLTF
J gene: TRBJ1-5; D gene: NA; V gene: TRBV11-2; CDR3 protein: CASSPRGTFDSNQPQHF
J gene: TRBJ2-7; D gene: NA; V gene: TRBV11-3; CDR3 protein: CASSFNEGYEQYF
J gene: TRBJ1-2; D gene: NA; V gene: TRBV7-2; CDR3 protein: CASSSRLGGGYTF
J gene: TRBJ2-3; D gene: NA; V gene: TRBV9; CDR3 protein: CASSAFDSPTDTQYF
J gene: TRBJ1-3; D gene: TRBD1; V gene: TRBV11-3; CDR3 protein: CASSSTGGLSGNTIYF
J gene: TRBJ2-2; D gene: TRBD2; V gene: TRBV27; CDR3 protein: CASRLIPLAGKNTGELFF
J gene: TRBJ2-3; D gene: NA; V gene: TRBV6-1; CDR3 protein: CASSEVAASTDTQYF
J gene: TRBJ2-7; D gene: TRBD1; V gene: TRBV6-6; CDR3 protein: CASRDRGGNEQYF
J gene: TRBJ2-2; D gene: NA; V gene: TRBV28; CDR3 protein: CASRTGTGELFF
J gene: TRBJ2-2; D gene: NA; V gene: TRBV7-9; CDR3 protein: CASSSLGLGELFF
J gene: TRBJ2-7; D gene: TRBD2; V gene: TRBV5-5; CDR3 protein: CASSLTSGYPYEQYF